The 18 T cell receptor beta chains below were found in one sample sequenced in a study of CD8+CD57+ T cells in acquired aplastic anemia. Profiling of TCR beta VDJ combinations and CDR3 sequences used genomic DNA as template. TCRdb re-derived calls from the reads in MiXCR, one entry per CDR3 protein. The table shows fewer than 150,000 distinct CDR3 sequences, with over 45% occurring only once. Material for sequencing was sorted CD4+, CD8+, or CD8+CD57+ T cells (not recorded which) from PBMCs. The origin of the receptors is a human donor in good health, serving as a control.

This clonotype has more than one count but fewer than ten. The chain couples TRBV10-1 to TRBJ1-6; D uncertain. The germline gives CDR1 WNHNN, CDR2 SYGVQD (reference sequence). The CDR3 has 15 amino acids. V was shortened by 3 bases and J by 3 bases, with 9 bases between the two germline ends. The CDR3 protein is CASSESGIYNSPLHF. In DNA, the CDR3 is TGCGCCAGCAGTGAATCCGGCATCTATAATTCACCCCTCCACTTT.

Worth noting for this clonotype: Mismatch with germline at one junction end may stem from a read error. The chain uses TRBV5-3 and TRBJ2-5; D unclear. TRBV5-3 is noted as an ORF with a role that remains uncertain. This CDR3 spans 14 amino acids. CDR3 DNA: TGTGCCAGCAGCTTGTGGTCTAGACGGGAGACCCAGTACTTC. This encodes CASSLWSRRETQYF.

DNA for the CDR3: TGTGCCATCAGTGACCTTAGCGGGGGGGGCACAGATACGCAGTATTTT. Translation: CAISDLSGGGTDTQYF. This chain joins TRBV10-3 and TRBJ2-3, with TRBD2 matching over 11 bases. CDR1 ENHRY and CDR2 SYGVKD come from the germline V gene. The CDR3 contains 16 residues. Trimming at V came to 3 bases and at J to 1 base, leaving 3 bases not matched to a gene.

The sample holds many counts of this clonotype. The V gene is TRBV20-1, the J gene TRBJ2-1, with 9 bases fitting TRBD2. Unmatched junction bases numbered 20, after V lost 7 bases and J lost 7 bases. Germline V gene sequence: CDR1 DFQATT, CDR2 SNEGSKA (reference sequence). The CDR3 loop spans 17 amino acids. The CDR3 is CSGRGLGAAGGRNEQFF. Here the CDR3 DNA reads TGCAGTGGGAGGGGCCTCGGGGCGGCGGGGGGGAGAAATGAGCAGTTCTTC.

This clonotype was seen many times. The chain links TRBV24-1 to TRBJ1-2; 9 bases map to TRBD1. After removal of 1 base from V and 5 bases from J, the junction contained 10 bases not matched to a gene. The germline CDR1 and CDR2 sequences are KGHDR and SFDVKD. This CDR3 has 17 amino acids. In DNA form, the CDR3 reads TGTGCCACCAGTGATTTCCGGGGACAGGGAAGGGAGTATGGCTACACCTTC. Translation gives CATSDFRGQGREYGYTF.

This clonotype was picked up many times. The chain is built from TRBV11-2 and TRBJ2-3; either TRBD1 or TRBD2 may fit D (6 bases each). The CDR3 runs 16 residues. V was trimmed by 4 bases and J by 0 bases, leaving 14 bases between them. Germline V CDR1 and CDR2: SGHAT, FQNNGV. The CDR3 here is CASSSTGAASTDTQYF. The CDR3 DNA reads TGTGCCAGCAGCTCCACGGGGGCAGCTAGCACAGATACGCAGTATTTT.

A word on this clonotype: Because it lacks the conserved phenylalanine or tryptophan at the end, this CDR3 is likely a read error. J is TRBJ2-2 and V is TRBV27, with D tentatively TRBD1 (6 bases). The CDR3 contains 15 residues. The V gene's germline CDR1 is MNHEY and CDR2 SMNVEV (reference sequence). Trimming cost V 3 bases and J 4 bases, with 12 bases left between them. The CDR3 spells CASSFRQGSTGELFL. In DNA, the CDR3 is TGTGCCAGCAGTTTCCGCCAGGGGAGCACCGGGGAGCTGTTTCTT.

CDR3 sequence (DNA): TGTGCCATCAGTGAGGGACTAGCGGGGGGGCCGTATGGCGAGCAGTACTTC. Amino acids: CAISEGLAGGPYGEQYF. The chain joins TRBV10-3 to TRBJ2-7; 15 nucleotides align to TRBD2. Trimming removed 2 bases from V and 6 bases from J; junction bases left unmatched: 8. The germline CDR1 and CDR2 sequences are ENHRY and SYGVKD. This CDR3 is 17 amino acids long.

The chain uses TRBV29-1 and TRBJ2-7; D gene unclear. V lost 3 bases and J 3 bases, leaving 9 bases between the germline ends. The CDR3 extends over 12 amino acids. Germline CDR1 reads SQVTM; CDR2 reads ANQGSEA. In DNA, the CDR3 is TGCAGCGTTGAGGTCTGGGGCTACGAGCAGTACGTC. Its protein product is CSVEVWGYEQYV.

This clonotype has at least ten counts. This chain links TRBV12-3 or TRBV12-4 with TRBJ1-5; TRBD1 might be the D (5 bases). The CDR3 spans 16 residues. V was trimmed by 1 base and J by 3 bases, leaving 13 bases between them. CDR3 sequence reads: CASSLGGIGHNQPQHF. The CDR3 DNA follows: TGTGCCAGCAGTTTAGGGGGGATAGGACACAATCAGCCCCAGCATTTT.

In its sample, this clonotype was seen many times. The chain recombines TRBV4-1 with TRBJ2-3; TRBD2 agrees at 14 bases. CDR3 length equals 19 residues. Germline CDR1 and CDR2: MGHRA and YSYEKL. Trimming took 1 base from V and 10 from J; bases not matched to a gene: 16. CDR3 bases: TGCGCCAGCAGCCAAGGATTAGGACTAGCGGGGGGCCCCCCGGCACCGCAGTATTTT. This translates into CASSQGLGLAGGPPAPQYF.

This clonotype appeared many times. The V and J genes are TRBV3-1 and TRBJ2-7; 11 bases align to TRBD2. The V gene end was trimmed by 4 bases and the J gene end by 6 bases; junction bases not matched to a gene: 5. Germline lookup yields CDR1 LGHDT and CDR2 YNNKEL (reference sequence). CDR3 length: 14 amino acids. In nucleotides, the CDR3 is TGTGCCAGCAGCCCAACTAGCGGGGGTAGCGAGCAGTACTTC. Its translation: CASSPTSGGSEQYF.

This clonotype has only a few counts. The chain recombines TRBV6-1 with TRBJ1-2; D is perhaps TRBD1 (5 bases). The ends were cut back, 5 bases at V and 8 bases at J, with 24 bases in the middle. Germline assignment: CDR1 MNHNS and CDR2 SASEGT. The CDR3 length is 16 residues. The chain's CDR3 is CASSPLERGLYRGYTF. CDR3 nucleotide sequence: TGTGCCAGCAGTCCGCTCGAGAGGGGACTTTATCGGGGCTACACCTTC.

V usage is TRBV15 and J usage is TRBJ1-3; D remains unclear. Germline-derived CDR1 and CDR2 are LNHNV and YYDKDF (reference sequence). Trimming pared 0 bases from V and 3 bases from J, leaving 6 bases between. This CDR3 region has 14 residues. The CDR3 DNA reads as TGTGCCACCAGCAGAGATCGTCTTGGAAACACCATATATTTT. Amino acid sequence: CATSRDRLGNTIYF.

The rearrangement links TRBV20-1 to TRBJ1-2; 7 bases are a match to TRBD1. Germline values: CDR1 DFQATT, CDR2 SNEGSKA (reference sequence). V lost 6 bases, J lost 4 bases, and 8 bases stayed unmatched. The CDR3 has 13 residues. The CDR3 sequence is CSARKGQTYGYTF. CDR3 DNA sequence: TGCAGTGCCCGAAAGGGACAGACCTATGGCTACACCTTC.

This chain links TRBV7-8 with TRBJ2-7; TRBD1 agrees at 9 bases. Trimming took 3 bases from V and 6 from J; bases not matched to a gene: 3. CDR1 is SGHVS and CDR2 is FQNEAQ in the germline V gene. The CDR3 spans 13 residues. CDR3 DNA: TGTGCCAGCAGCTTGCAGACAGGGGGCGAGCAGTACTTC. The encoded protein is CASSLQTGGEQYF.

This clonotype was observed a few times. The J gene is TRBJ2-7, the V gene TRBV5-5; tentatively, D is TRBD2 (5 bases). Germline assignment: CDR1 SGHKS and CDR2 YYEKEE (reference sequence). This CDR3 has 13 residues. V was trimmed by 2 bases and J by 4 bases, leaving 10 bases between them. CDR3: CASSLEGGYEQYF. CDR3 sequence (DNA): TGTGCCAGCAGCTTAGAGGGCGGATACGAGCAGTACTTC.

The sample holds many counts of this clonotype. The chain is built from TRBV6-5 and TRBJ1-1; D may be TRBD1 (6 bases). Trimming left V 8 bases short and J 7 bases short, with 20 bases between. Per germline, CDR1 MNHEY and CDR2 SVGAGI. The CDR3 has 14 amino acids. The CDR3 sequence: CASRYGQQSLEAFF. The CDR3 DNA follows: TGTGCCAGCCGATATGGACAGCAATCTCTTGAAGCTTTCTTT.